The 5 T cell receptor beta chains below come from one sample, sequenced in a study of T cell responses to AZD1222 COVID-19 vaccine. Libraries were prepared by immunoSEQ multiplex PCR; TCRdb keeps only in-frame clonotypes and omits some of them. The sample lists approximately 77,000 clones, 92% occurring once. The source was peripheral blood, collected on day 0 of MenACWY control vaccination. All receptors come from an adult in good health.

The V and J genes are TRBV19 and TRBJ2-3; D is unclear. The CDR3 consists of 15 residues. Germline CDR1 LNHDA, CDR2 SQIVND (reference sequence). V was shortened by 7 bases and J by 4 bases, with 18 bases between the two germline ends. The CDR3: CASTEQRSGPDTQYF. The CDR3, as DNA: TGTGCCAGTACCGAACAGCGCTCTGGCCCAGATACGCAGTATTTT.

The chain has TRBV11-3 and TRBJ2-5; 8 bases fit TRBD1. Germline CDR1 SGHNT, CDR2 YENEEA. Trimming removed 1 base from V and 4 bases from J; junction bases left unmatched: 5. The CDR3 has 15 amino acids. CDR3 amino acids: CASSLAGGTGETQYF. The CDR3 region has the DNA TGTGCCAGCAGCTTAGCAGGGGGCACAGGAGAGACCCAGTACTTC.

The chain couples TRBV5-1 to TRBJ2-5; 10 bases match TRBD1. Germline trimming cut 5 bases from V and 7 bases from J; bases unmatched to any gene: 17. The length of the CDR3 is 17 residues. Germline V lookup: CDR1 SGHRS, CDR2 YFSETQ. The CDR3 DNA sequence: TGCGCCAGCAGTCCGCGGGTTAGACAGGGGGCGGAAGGGACCCAGTACTTC. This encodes CASSPRVRQGAEGTQYF.

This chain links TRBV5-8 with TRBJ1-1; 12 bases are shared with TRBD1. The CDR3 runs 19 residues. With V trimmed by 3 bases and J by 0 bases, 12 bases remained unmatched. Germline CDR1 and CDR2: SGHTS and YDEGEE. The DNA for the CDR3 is TGTGCCAGCAGCTCCGGGACAGGGGGCATCGTCGTCATGAACACTGAAGCTTTCTTT. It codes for CASSSGTGGIVVMNTEAFF.

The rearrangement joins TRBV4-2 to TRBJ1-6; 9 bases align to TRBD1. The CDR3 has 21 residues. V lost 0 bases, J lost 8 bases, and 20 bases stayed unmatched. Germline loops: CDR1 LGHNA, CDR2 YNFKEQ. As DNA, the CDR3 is TGTGCCAGCAGCCAAGATACAGGGGGCGCCCCATACTTACCGCAAGATTCACCCCTCCACTTT. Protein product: CASSQDTGGAPYLPQDSPLHF.